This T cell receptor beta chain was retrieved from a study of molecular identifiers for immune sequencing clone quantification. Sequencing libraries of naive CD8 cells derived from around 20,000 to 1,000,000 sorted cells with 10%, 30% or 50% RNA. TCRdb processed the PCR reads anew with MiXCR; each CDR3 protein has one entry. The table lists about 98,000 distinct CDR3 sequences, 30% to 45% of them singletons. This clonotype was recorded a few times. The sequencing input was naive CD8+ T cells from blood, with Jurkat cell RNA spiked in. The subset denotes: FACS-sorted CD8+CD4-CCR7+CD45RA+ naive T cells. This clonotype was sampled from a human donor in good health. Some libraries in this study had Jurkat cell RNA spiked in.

CDR3 sequence reads: CASSTTETNTGELFF. Here the CDR3 DNA reads TGTGCCAGCAGTACGACAGAAACAAACACCGGGGAGCTGTTTTTT. The rearrangement uses TRBV6-5 and TRBJ2-2; a weak D match, TRBD1 (5 bases). V shed 5 bases and J shed 2 bases, with 12 bases lying between them. This CDR3 has 15 amino acids. The germline gives CDR1 MNHEY, CDR2 SVGAGI.